This T cell receptor beta chain came from a study of tumor-infiltrating lymphocytes in primary liver carcinoma. With respect to this clonotype: What it recognizes is unknown. At one boundary the junction diverges from the germline segment, which might be a read error.

Germline DNA was also extracted, and blood RNA derived from unsorted whole blood. Total RNA (approximately 450 ng) served as template for TCR beta cDNA synthesis primed by a constant-region primer. Three nested multiplex PCR rounds of slightly modified ARM-PCR generated TCR beta libraries. It was with TRBV1-TRBV30 forward primers and a C-beta reverse primer that the first two PCR rounds were run, at approximately 10 cycles each. TCRdb independently ran MiXCR on the multiplex PCR reads; one entry per CDR3 protein. In the table there are approximately 210,000 distinct CDR3 sequences, about two thirds of which are singletons. The study, taken as a whole, reports: Samples, which were bulk and unsorted, did not allow CD4+ and CD8+ repertoires to be compared.

This CDR3 region has 16 residues. CDR1 is SGHRS and CDR2 is YFSETQ in the germline V gene. The receptor was isolated from a woman in her fifties or sixties with primary liver carcinoma and hepatitis B virus infection. The specimen was peripheral blood. The V call is TRBV5-1, the J call TRBJ2-3; 9 nucleotides match TRBD1. The CDR3 protein is CASSRRTGGSSDTRYF. The DNA of the CDR3 is TGTGCCAGCAGCCGAAGAACAGGGGGCTCCTCAGATACGCGGTATTTT.